Here is one TCR beta chain with its context. These data come from a study of T cell responses to AZD1222 COVID-19 vaccine. The CDR3 is made up of 16 amino acids. The germline V gene has CDR1 WSHSY and CDR2 SAAADI. Trimming took off 6 bases at V and 5 bases at J, with 21 bases between the two ends. Only in-frame clones appear in the TCRdb table, and some are missing; sequencing was by immunoSEQ multiplex PCR. The sample carries over 100,000 clones, roughly nine tenths recorded once. This sample comprised peripheral blood, obtained on day 0 of AZD1222 vaccination. This TCR was sampled from an adult in good health. The chain is built from TRBV10-2 and TRBJ2-3; a weak D match, TRBD1 (6 bases). CDR3 nucleotides: TGCGCCAGCAGCTTCTCGGGACAAGGGGATGAAGATACGCAGTATTTT. Residues: CASSFSGQGDEDTQYF.